Following are 26 T cell receptor delta chains from one sample sequenced in a study of gamma-delta chains in newborns, infants, children (dated by TCRdb to the late 2010s). Sequencing relied on an Illumina MiSeq. Clones were re-identified by TCRdb from the public reads with CATT, and rows with the same DNA were merged. This sample has 3,000 to 3,500 delta-chain clones in its table, and just under 0.3% of those were observed once. The leading ten clones occupy roughly 13% of the sample. Sequenced material: blood. Receptors originate from a child who was a newborn, infant or young child, either healthy, febrile or measles-vaccinated (not recorded which).

Notes on this clone: This likely traces to a read error, being one base from a far larger clone. In the same sample, other DNA sequences code for this CDR3. CDR3 in DNA: TGTGCCTGTGACACCTTGCTGGGGGATACTTTGACAGCACAACTCTTCTTT. Translation: CACDTLLGDTLTAQLFF. The genes are TRDV2 and TRDJ2, with TRDD3 matching 10 bases. The CDR3 covers 17 residues. Germline lookup yields CDR1 GEAIGNYY and CDR2 EKD. After removal of 0 bases from V and 0 bases from J, the junction contained 3 bases not matched to a gene.

By share of the sample, this clone is medium-sized (0.01 to 0.1%). This likely traces to a read error, being one base from a far larger clone. The CDR3 DNA sequence: TGTGCCTGTGACCGGGGGAGCTCCTGGGACACCCGACAGATGTTTTTC. It specifies CACDRGSSWDTRQMFF. J is TRDJ3 and V is TRDV2; D might be TRDD3 (6 bases). Germline assignment: CDR1 GEAIGNYY and CDR2 EKD. V lost 3 bases to trimming and J lost 0 bases, with 8 bases between them. The CDR3 is made up of 16 amino acids.

As regards this clone: TCRdb pairs this DNA with a much larger clone's protein that differs at residue 19, likely a read error; the protein shown was translated from the DNA. V gene TRDV1 combines with J gene TRDJ1, with 9 bases matching TRDD3. The CDR3 is 21 amino acids. Germline V gene sequence: CDR1 TSWWSYY, CDR2 QGS. The CDR3 loop reads CALGELAFRLLGETYTDKPIF. DNA for the CDR3: TGTGCTCTTGGGGAACTGGCCTTCCGTTTACTGGGGGAAACGTACACCGATAAACCCATCTTT.

Points on this clone: This probably arose from a read error, given a far larger clone one base away. In the same sample, other DNA sequences code for this CDR3. The J segment was not called; the V segment is TRDV2; the table's D call, TRDD3, has no DNA check behind it. The germline CDR1 and CDR2 sequences are GEAIGNYY and EKD. The CDR3 has 18 residues. The CDR3 nucleotides are TGTGCCTGTGACACGGCGGGGTTAGCGTCCTGGGACACCCGACAGATGTTCTTC. It translates to CACDTAGLASWDTRQMFF.

This clone was recorded a few times. TCRdb pairs this DNA with a much larger clone's protein that differs at residue 16, likely a read error; the protein shown was translated from the DNA. This sample includes further DNA sequences coding for the same CDR3. The chain uses TRDV2 and TRDJ3; TRDD3 matches 12 bases. Germline V gene lookup returns CDR1 GEAIGNYY and CDR2 EKD. This CDR3 is built from 18 residues. The CDR3 coding sequence is TGTGCCTGTGACAAAGTACTGGGGGATACCTGGGACACCAGACAGACGTTTTTC. Translated, it gives CACDKVLGDTWDTRQTFF.

Remarks on this clone: TCRdb's protein for this DNA is that of a much larger clone and differs from the translation at residue 4, likely a read error; the protein shown is the DNA translation. The chain links TRDV2 to TRDJ2; 10 bases are a match to TRDD3. This CDR3 has 17 amino acids. J gave up 2 bases and V 5 bases, and 10 bases lay outside the gene matches. The V gene's germline CDR1 is GEAIGNYY and CDR2 EKD. DNA for the CDR3: TGTGCCTGTGTCAAGGTGGGGGATACCCCATTGACAGCACAACTCTTCTTT. Translated: CACVKVGDTPLTAQLFF.

This clone has just a few counts. TCRdb shows a much larger clone's protein in place of this DNA's translation, and the two differ at residue 2, likely through a read error; the protein shown is translated from the DNA. V and J are TRDV2 and TRDJ1; 9 bases align to TRDD3. This CDR3 contains 17 residues. The germline V gene has CDR1 GEAIGNYY and CDR2 EKD. CDR3: CSCDTVRGYEYTDKLIF. The CDR3, as DNA: TGTTCCTGTGACACCGTTAGGGGATACGAGTACACCGATAAACTCATCTTT.

This clone came up a few times. The TCRdb protein comes from a much larger clone and disagrees with this DNA's translation at residue 9, likely due to a read error; the protein given here is derived from the DNA. CDR3 sequence: CACDTGGYDLTAQLFF. DNA for the CDR3: TGTGCCTGTGACACCGGGGGATACGATTTGACAGCACAACTCTTCTTT. The chain has TRDV2 and TRDJ2; 10 positions match TRDD3. From germline, CDR1 is GEAIGNYY and CDR2 EKD. Losses at the gene ends were 0 bases for V and 1 base for J; bases not matched to a gene: 1. CDR3 length: 16 amino acids.

On this clone: The translation of this DNA and the TCRdb protein of a much larger clone differ at residue 6, probably owing to a read error; the protein shown here is translated from the DNA. The chain recombines TRDV2 with TRDJ3; no definite D call. The V and J ends lost 1 base and 1 base respectively, with 13 bases between them. CDR1 and CDR2 from the germline V gene are GEAIGNYY and EKD. The CDR3 consists of 18 residues. CDR3 DNA sequence: TGTGCCTGTGACACGACGGGGTTAGCGTCCTGGGACACCCGACAGATGTTTTTC. Translated, it gives CACDTTGLASWDTRQMFF.

In regard to this clone: The protein TCRdb gives is from a much larger clone and does not agree with this DNA's translation at residue 7, likely a read error; the protein shown here comes from the DNA. V gene TRDV2 combines with J gene TRDJ2; 7 bases fit TRDD3. The CDR3 has 18 amino acids. CDR1 and CDR2 from the germline V gene are GEAIGNYY and EKD. Unmatched junction bases numbered 12, after V lost 3 bases and J lost 0 bases. As DNA, the CDR3 is TGTGCCTGTGACCCCCTACGGGGGGATTTTTCTTTGACAGCACAACTCTTCTTT. Encoded protein: CACDPLRGDFSLTAQLFF.

With regard to this clone: This clone may be a read error of a much larger clone one base away. The same CDR3 also results from other DNA sequences found in this sample. The rearrangement joins TRDV3 to TRDJ3, with 13 bases matching TRDD3. Germline V gene sequence: CDR1 TVYSNPD, CDR2 GDNSRS (reference sequence). The CDR3 length is 19 residues. CDR3 sequence reads: CAFGTGGYGFSWDTRQMFF. The CDR3 DNA reads as TGTGCCTTCGGTACTGGGGGATACGGGTTCTCCTGGGACACCCGGCAGATGTTTTTC.

In this sample, this clone turned up a few times. The translation of this DNA and the TCRdb protein of a much larger clone differ at residue 12, probably owing to a read error; the protein shown here is translated from the DNA. This chain uses TRDV2 with TRDJ1; the D is unclear. The germline gives CDR1 GEAIGNYY, CDR2 EKD. CDR3 length: 13 residues. In nucleotides, the CDR3 is TGTGCCTGTGACTTTATAAGGGGCGATAAACTCACCTTT. This gives the protein CACDFIRGDKLTF.

This clone was observed a few times. This is likely an artifact of a read error, given a far larger clone one base away. Different DNA sequences within this sample yield the same CDR3. This chain links TRDV2 with TRDJ3, with 13 bases aligning to TRDD3. With 7 bases clipped from V and 0 bases from J, the junction kept 8 bases outside the gene matches. CDR3 length equals 19 residues. The germline V gene has CDR1 GEAIGNYY and CDR2 EKD. This chain's CDR3 is CACDTGGYGSSWDTRQMFF. The CDR3, as DNA: TGTGCCTGCGATACTGGGGGATACGGAAGCTCCTGGGACACCCGACAGATGTTTTTC.

Worth noting for this clone: The mismatch at residue 12 between this DNA's translation and the TCRdb protein of a much larger clone likely reflects a read error; the protein shown is translated from the DNA. The rearrangement joins TRDV2 to TRDJ3; TRDD3 aligns across 13 bases. Germline values: CDR1 GEAIGNYY, CDR2 EKD. Trimming took 3 bases from V and 2 from J; bases not matched to a gene: 9. This CDR3 spans 20 amino acids. CDR3 sequence (DNA): TGTGCCTGTGACCGAGTACTGGGGGATACGAGCCCCTGGGACACCCGACAGATGTTTTTC. Protein sequence: CACDRVLGDTSPWDTRQMFF.

This clone was detected only a few times. The protein in TCRdb stems from a much larger clone and differs at residue 10 from this DNA's translation, likely a read error; here the protein is translated from the DNA. The V gene was left uncalled, and the J gene is TRDJ3; the D segment call TRDD3 is taken from the table without a DNA check. The CDR3 is 21 amino acids. CDR3 in DNA: TGTGCCTGTGACGCCGAGTCTTTACTGGTGGAGAGCTCCTGGGACACCCGACAGATGTTTTTC. Translating gives CACDAESLLVESSWDTRQMFF.

In its sample, this clone was seen a few times. A read error likely explains this, since a far larger clone differs by one base. Other DNA sequences in this specimen translate into the identical CDR3. The chain combines TRDV2 with TRDJ2; 10 nucleotides match TRDD3. CDR3 length equals 18 residues. Per germline, CDR1 GEAIGNYY and CDR2 EKD. CDR3 in amino acids: CACDPLLGDFSLTAQLFF. DNA for the CDR3: TGTGCCTGTGACCCCCTACTGGGGGATTTTTCTTTGACAGCGCAACTCTTCTTT.

Concerning this clone: This DNA's translation and the protein TCRdb lists, from a much larger clone, do not match at residue 13, likely due to a read error; the protein shown is translated from the DNA. The V gene is TRDV2, the J gene TRDJ3; tentative D call: TRDD3 (6 bases). The CDR3 loop spans 19 amino acids. The germline gives CDR1 GEAIGNYY, CDR2 EKD. CDR3 residues: CACDPPRGVSSWGTRQMFF. CDR3 DNA sequence: TGTGCCTGTGACCCTCCCCGGGGGGTGAGCTCCTGGGGCACCCGACAGATGTTTTTC.

Only a few counts were recorded for this clone. It is likely a read error: a sequence one base away is far more abundant. The sample contains more than one DNA sequence encoding this CDR3. The chain is built from TRDV2 and TRDJ2; 8 bases fit TRDD3. Per germline, CDR1 GEAIGNYY and CDR2 EKD. There are 20 residues in the CDR3. The CDR3 region is CACDATPGTGGFALTAQLFF. The DNA for the CDR3 is TGTGCTTGTGACGCAACTCCCGGTACTGGGGGCTTCGCTTTGACAGCACAACTCTTCTTT.

Turning to this clone: A read error is likely here: a far larger clone is one base away. At the DNA level, this CDR3 is encoded by other sequences in the same sample as well. The rearrangement uses TRDV2 and TRDJ2; 9 nucleotides align to TRDD3. V lost 1 base and J lost 0; bases outside the gene matches: 8. This CDR3 is built from 18 residues. Germline V gene sequence: CDR1 GEAIGNYY, CDR2 EKD. The CDR3 DNA follows: TGTGCCTGTGACACTTTACTGGGGGGATACTCTTTGACAGCACAACTCTTCTTT. Translated: CACDTLLGGYSLTAQLFF.

A remark on this clone: A far larger clone is one nucleotide away, so this likely arose from a read error. Other DNA sequences in the sample encode the same CDR3. The V call is TRDV3, the J call TRDJ1, with D uncertain. Germline V gene sequence: CDR1 TVYSNPD, CDR2 GDNSRS (reference sequence). This CDR3 has 11 amino acids. This CDR3 is CALSAGLELIF. In nucleotides, the CDR3 is TGCGCCTTGAGTGCGGGCTTGGAACTCATCTTT. Filled out from reference TRDV3 and TRDJ1, the complete variable domain reads CDKVTQSSPDQTVASGSEVVLLCTYDTVYSNPDLFWYRIRPDYSFQFVFYGDNSRSEGADFTQGRFSVKHILTQKAFHLVISPVRTEDSATYYCALSAGLELIFGKGTRVTVEP.

In regard to this clone: One end of the junction fails to match germline, which may point to a read error. This chain uses TRDV2 with TRDJ3, with TRDD3 matching over 10 bases. The germline V gene has CDR1 GEAIGNYY and CDR2 EKD. The CDR3 loop spans 17 amino acids. In DNA form, the CDR3 reads TGTGCCTGTGACAGTACTGGGGGATCCTGGGACACCCGACAGGTGTTTTTC. Amino acid sequence: CACDSTGGSWDTRQVFF.

Note on this clone: This likely reflects a read error, since a far larger clone is one base away. The same CDR3 can be traced to other DNA sequences in this sample. This chain links TRDV2 with TRDJ3; TRDD3 agrees at 12 bases. CDR1 is GEAIGNYY, CDR2 EKD, per germline. There are 20 residues in the CDR3. For the CDR3, the DNA is TGTGCATGTGACTCTCCCGCTGGGGGATACGTCTCCTGGGACACCCGACAGATGTTTTTC. Protein product: CACDSPAGGYVSWDTRQMFF.

Comment on this clone: This likely stems from a read error, as it lies one base from a far larger clone. Other DNA sequences in the same sample also yield this CDR3. The chain joins TRDV2 to TRDJ1; 7 positions agree with TRDD3. The CDR3 loop spans 15 amino acids. Germline V gene lookup returns CDR1 GEAIGNYY and CDR2 EKD. This CDR3 reads CACDAVLGYTDKLIF. In DNA form, the CDR3 reads TGTGCCTGTGACGCAGTACTGGGGTACACAGATAAACTCATCTTT.

Only a few counts were recorded for this clone. A far larger clone lies a single base away; this is likely a read error. This same CDR3 is encoded by further DNA sequences in the sample. Written as DNA, the CDR3 is TGTGCTCTTGGGGAAGTGAAATTTCCTGGGGGATACGCGACGGCACAACTCTTCTTT. Its protein is CALGEVKFPGGYATAQLFF. V is TRDV1 and J is TRDJ2, with 12 nucleotides matching TRDD3. The V and J ends lost 2 bases and 8 bases, in that order; junction bases with no gene match: 15. The CDR3 runs 19 residues. CDR1 and CDR2 (germline): TSWWSYY, QGS.

Concerning this clone itself: For this DNA, TCRdb reports the protein of a much larger clone, which diverges at residue 7, most likely from a read error; the protein presented here is translated directly from the DNA. The chain couples TRDV2 to TRDJ3; D is ambiguous. The CDR3 extends over 19 amino acids. Germline-derived CDR1 and CDR2 are GEAIGNYY and EKD. Deletions cut 0 bases from V and 0 bases from J, with 14 bases between. CDR3 amino acids: CACDTWTVPSSWDTRQMFF. In DNA form, the CDR3 reads TGTGCCTGTGACACCTGGACCGTTCCATCCTCCTGGGACACCCGACAGATGTTTTTC.

Within the sample, this clone is large. This specimen includes other DNA sequences encoding the same CDR3. The rearrangement joins TRDV2 to TRDJ2; D gene unclear. CDR1 is GEAIGNYY, CDR2 EKD, per germline. Trimming cost V 1 base and J 0 bases, with 23 bases left between them. The CDR3 sequence is 20 residues long. Here the CDR3 reads CACDTVLPDPSLALTAQLFF. DNA of the CDR3: TGTGCCTGTGACACGGTCCTGCCGGATCCCTCTTTGGCTTTGACAGCACAACTCTTCTTT.